The clone carrying this T cell receptor beta chain was picked up a small number of times. Additional DNA sequences in this sample encode the identical CDR3. The data stem from a study of beta chain features in type 1 diabetes. Since all of the isolated RNA was reverse transcribed, expressed TCRB transcripts were what got sequenced. The protocol was immunoSEQ multiplex PCR, while the TCRdb copy is restricted to in-frame clones and leaves out a portion. The table lists 450,000 to 550,000 clones, 25% to 35% of them singletons, with almost 0.065% in the top ten. Trimming took off 0 bases at V and 0 bases at J, with 3 bases between the two ends. CDR1 and CDR2 (germline): SGDLS, YYNGEE. The CDR3 spans 13 residues.

The V call is TRBV9, the J call TRBJ2-5; D gene uncertain. This sequence originates from a man aged 18 to 30 in good health. Specimen: naive CD4+ T cells from blood. This chain's CDR3 is CASSVAHQETQYF. CDR3 nucleotide sequence: TGTGCCAGCAGCGTAGCACACCAAGAGACCCAGTACTTC.